One and the same sample provided the 29 T cell receptor beta chains below, sequenced in a study of blood T cell repertoires in COVID-19. Produced via immunoSEQ multiplex PCR; TCRdb's table is partial and in-frame only. Among 120,000 to 150,000 clones listed, more than 70% were seen once. Sequences were obtained from peripheral blood. All receptors derive from a woman aged 45-59 years with acute or convalescent COVID-19.

This clone was counted a few times. J is TRBJ1-3 and V is TRBV29-1; TRBD1 might be the D (5 bases). Germline loops: CDR1 SQVTM, CDR2 ANQGSEA. V lost 4 bases and J 8 bases, leaving 15 bases between the germline ends. The CDR3 runs to 13 residues. CDR3 amino acids: CSVGLRDKDTIYF. DNA for the CDR3: TGCAGCGTTGGACTCAGGGATAAGGACACCATATATTTT.

The chain couples TRBV4-3 to TRBJ2-1, with D possibly being TRBD2 (5 bases). CDR3 length equals 14 residues. CDR1 is LGHNA and CDR2 is YSLEER in the germline V gene. V lost 4 bases and J 7 bases, leaving 14 bases between the germline ends. The CDR3 spells CASSRRALLNEQFF. The CDR3 nucleotides are TGCGCCAGCAGCCGGCGGGCGCTTCTAAATGAGCAGTTCTTC.

This chain links TRBV7-2 with TRBJ1-6; no clear D. Germline loops: CDR1 SGHTA, CDR2 FQGNSA. V was shortened by 1 base and J by 7 bases, with 8 bases between the two germline ends. The CDR3 totals 14 residues. The CDR3 sequence is CASSLVGFNSPLHF. The CDR3, as DNA: TGTGCCAGCAGCTTAGTCGGGTTCAATTCACCCCTCCACTTT.

Only one count was recorded for this clone. In DNA form, the CDR3 reads TGTGCCAGCAGCCTGACAGGGAAAAACATTCAGTACTTC. This encodes CASSLTGKNIQYF. The V gene is TRBV6-5, the J gene TRBJ2-4; TRBD1 agrees at 7 bases. V trimming: 6 bases; J trimming: 4 bases; junction bases outside the gene matches: 3. The CDR3 extends over 13 amino acids. Germline loops: CDR1 MNHEY, CDR2 SVGAGI.

The chain has TRBV6-6 and TRBJ2-3; D gene ambiguous. CDR1 MNHNY and CDR2 SVGAGI come from the germline V gene (reference sequence). CDR3 size: 16 residues. Between the trimmed V and J ends, which lost 1 base and 3 bases, there was a span of 14 bases. This CDR3 reads CASSYYARKPTDTQYF. The DNA for the CDR3 is TGTGCCAGCAGTTACTACGCAAGAAAGCCAACAGATACGCAGTATTTT.

V gene TRBV28 combines with J gene TRBJ1-1; 9 positions agree with TRBD1. Germline V gives CDR1 MDHEN, CDR2 SYDVKM. This CDR3 is built from 17 residues. Trimming removed 5 bases from V and 1 base from J; junction bases left unmatched: 11. CDR3 protein: CASSPPPGQGKNTEAFF. The CDR3 DNA reads TGTGCCAGCAGTCCCCCCCCGGGACAGGGAAAGAACACTGAAGCTTTCTTT. Together with reference TRBV28 and TRBJ1-1, the CDR3 gives the full variable domain: DVKVTQSSRYLVKRTGEKVFLECVQDMDHENMFWYRQDPGLGLRLIYFSYDVKMKEKGDIPEGYSVSREKKERFSLILESASTNQTSMYLCASSPPPGQGKNTEAFFGQGTRLTVV.

The chain carries TRBV7-2 and TRBJ2-4; D possibly corresponds to TRBD1 (5 bases). Germline lookup yields CDR1 SGHTA and CDR2 FQGNSA. This CDR3 has 13 residues. The V end lost 3 bases, the J end lost 5 bases, and 8 bases lay between the germline ends. In nucleotides, the CDR3 is TGTGCCAGCAGCTTCCAGGGTCAAAACATTCAGTACTTC. It translates to CASSFQGQNIQYF. Drawing the rest from reference TRBV7-2 and TRBJ2-4, the complete variable domain is GAGVSQSPSNKVTEKGKDVELRCDPISGHTALYWYRQSLGQGLEFLIYFQGNSAPDKSGLPSDRFSAERTGGSVSTLTIQRTQQEDSAVYLCASSFQGQNIQYFGAGTRLSVL.

The rearrangement uses TRBV2 and TRBJ1-4; TRBD1 agrees at 9 bases. This CDR3 contains 13 residues. Germline CDR1 SNHLY, CDR2 FYNNEI. Trimming removed 4 bases from V and 7 bases from J; junction bases left unmatched: 1. DNA of the CDR3: TGTGCCAGCAGTGGGGACAGGGTTGAAAAACTGTTTTTT. The encoded protein is CASSGDRVEKLFF.

The chain recombines TRBV9 with TRBJ2-5, with 12 bases identical to TRBD2. The CDR3 length is 16 residues. CDR1 is SGDLS, CDR2 YYNGEE, per germline. Losses at the gene ends were 0 bases for V and 2 bases for J; bases not matched to a gene: 2. CDR3: CASSVAGTSGQETQYF. In DNA, the CDR3 is TGTGCCAGCAGCGTAGCTGGGACTAGCGGGCAAGAGACCCAGTACTTC.

V and J are TRBV6-4 and TRBJ2-3; 7 bases are shared with TRBD1. J gave up 5 bases and V 3 bases, and 5 bases lay outside the gene matches. Germline lookup yields CDR1 MRHNA and CDR2 SNTAGT. The CDR3 has 14 amino acids. Here the CDR3 DNA reads TGTGCCAGCAGTGAAAGACAGGGTAAAGATACGCAGTATTTT. This encodes CASSERQGKDTQYF.

The genes are TRBV5-1 and TRBJ1-2, with a weak D call TRBD1 (5 bases). Trimming removed 5 bases from V and 5 bases from J, with 16 bases in between. This CDR3 is 14 amino acids long. CDR1 is SGHRS, CDR2 YFSETQ, per germline. Here the CDR3 DNA reads TGCGCCAGCAGTTTGTCCCAGGGTGAATATGGCTACACCTTC. It codes for CASSLSQGEYGYTF.

This chain joins TRBV27 and TRBJ1-2, with D perhaps matching TRBD1 (5 bases). Germline assignment: CDR1 MNHEY and CDR2 SMNVEV (reference sequence). The V end was cut by 1 base, the J end by 8 bases, with 11 bases between. This CDR3 is built from 13 residues. The CDR3 spells CASSLLGPGGYTF. The CDR3 DNA sequence: TGTGCCAGCAGTTTATTAGGGCCAGGGGGCTACACCTTC.

This clone was seen at least ten times. The J gene is TRBJ1-1, the V gene TRBV2; D is unclear. This CDR3 has 12 residues. The V and J ends lost 7 bases and 5 bases respectively, with 11 bases between them. Germline V gene data show CDR1 as SNHLY and CDR2 as FYNNEI. CDR3 amino acids: CASIYQETEAFF. As DNA, the CDR3 is TGTGCCAGCATCTATCAAGAAACTGAAGCTTTCTTT.

V gene TRBV28 combines with J gene TRBJ2-2; a possible D gene is TRBD1 (6 bases). Germline CDR1 reads MDHEN; CDR2 reads SYDVKM. This CDR3 is 18 amino acids long. The germline V and J ends were trimmed by 5 bases and 0 bases, with 19 bases remaining between them. CDR3 sequence: CASSLPLGGIANTGELFF. CDR3 nucleotide sequence: TGTGCCAGCAGTCTCCCATTAGGGGGTATAGCGAACACCGGGGAGCTGTTTTTT. The whole variable domain, filled in from reference TRBV28 and TRBJ2-2, reads DVKVTQSSRYLVKRTGEKVFLECVQDMDHENMFWYRQDPGLGLRLIYFSYDVKMKEKGDIPEGYSVSREKKERFSLILESASTNQTSMYLCASSLPLGGIANTGELFFGEGSRLTVL.

The chain combines TRBV3-1 (or the pseudogene TRBV3-2) with TRBJ2-4; 8 bases are a match to TRBD2. The CDR3 loop spans 15 amino acids. V was clipped by 4 bases and J by 9 bases; unmatched bases: 11. CDR1 LGHDT and CDR2 YNNKEL come from the germline V gene (reference sequence). Here the CDR3 reads CASSRPGGQIGIQYF. The CDR3 DNA sequence: TGTGCCAGCAGCCGCCCGGGGGGGCAGATTGGCATTCAGTACTTC.

The genes are TRBV6-1 and TRBJ1-1; D is perhaps TRBD1 (5 bases). This CDR3 spans 17 amino acids. Germline V gives CDR1 MNHNS, CDR2 SASEGT. V gave up 4 bases and J gave up 3 bases, with 21 bases separating them. DNA of the CDR3: TGTGCCAGCAGTGCGCCGCGGGAAAGGGGAGAGCACACTGAAGCTTTCTTT. Its protein product is CASSAPRERGEHTEAFF.

The chain is built from TRBV5-1 and TRBJ2-7, with TRBD1 identical over 7 bases. CDR3 length equals 17 residues. V lost 3 bases to trimming and J lost 0 bases; unmatched junction nucleotides: 12. CDR1 SGHRS and CDR2 YFSETQ come from the germline V gene. The CDR3 protein is CASSSGTDLYSSYEQYF. The CDR3 nucleotides are TGCGCCAGCAGCTCCGGGACAGATCTTTACAGCTCCTACGAGCAGTACTTC.

The chain couples TRBV7-9 to TRBJ2-7; 8 bases align to TRBD2. CDR1 and CDR2 (germline): SEHNR, FQNEAQ (reference sequence). V trimming: 5 bases; J trimming: 2 bases; junction bases outside the gene matches: 8. CDR3 length: 15 amino acids. The DNA of the CDR3 is TGTGCCAGCAGCGAAAGAGCGGGGGAGGCCTACGAGCAGTACTTC. Amino acids: CASSERAGEAYEQYF. The whole variable domain, remainder taken from reference TRBV7-9 and TRBJ2-7, is DTGVSQNPRHKITKRGQNVTFRCDPISEHNRLYWYRQTLGQGPEFLTYFQNEAQLEKSRLLSDRFSAERPKGSFSTLEIQRTEQGDSAMYLCASSERAGEAYEQYFGPGTRLTVT.

V and J are TRBV7-9 and TRBJ2-1, with TRBD2 matching 10 bases. CDR1 and CDR2 from the germline V gene are SEHNR and FQNEAQ (reference sequence). The J segment lost 15 bases and the V segment lost 4 bases, leaving 6 bases of the junction unmatched. The CDR3 has 12 residues. The CDR3 region has the DNA TGTGCCAGCAGCTCCAGCGGGGGGGCGTTGTTCTTC. Protein: CASSSSGGALFF.

This clone has a single count. The CDR3 DNA follows: TGTGCCAGCAGCTTGGGGGATCCCGGGAGCTCCTATAATTCACCCCTCCACTTT. Translating gives CASSLGDPGSSYNSPLHF. The genes are TRBV5-5 and TRBJ1-6; D is ambiguous. Germline CDR1 and CDR2: SGHKS and YYEKEE (reference sequence). This CDR3 region has 18 residues. V shed 0 bases and J shed 0 bases, with 13 bases lying between them.

This clone was observed a single time. The chain recombines TRBV9 with TRBJ1-4, with 12 bases identical to TRBD1. Germline CDR1 and CDR2: SGDLS and YYNGEE. The CDR3 spans 15 residues. Trimming cost V 3 bases and J 8 bases; bases outside gene matches: 5. This CDR3 is CASSAGQGAREKLFF. For the CDR3, the DNA is TGTGCCAGCAGCGCGGGACAGGGGGCGCGAGAAAAACTGTTTTTT.

This chain uses TRBV5-1 with TRBJ1-3; D is perhaps TRBD1 (6 bases). CDR1 SGHRS and CDR2 YFSETQ come from the germline V gene. CDR3 size: 16 residues. V was shortened by 0 bases and J by 10 bases, with 20 bases between the two germline ends. The CDR3 loop is CASSLVPGDTMDTIYF. For the CDR3, the DNA is TGCGCCAGCAGCTTGGTTCCAGGGGACACGATGGATACCATATATTTT.

This clone showed up just a few times. V usage is TRBV7-6 and J usage is TRBJ1-4; a possible D gene is TRBD1 (5 bases). The CDR3 totals 18 residues. V lost 1 base and J 0 bases, leaving 15 bases between the germline ends. Germline values: CDR1 SGHVS, CDR2 FNYEAQ. The CDR3 loop is CASSLVSPQDATNEKLFF. The DNA of the CDR3 is TGTGCCAGCAGCTTAGTGTCCCCACAGGACGCAACTAATGAAAAACTGTTTTTT. Complete variable domain (other parts from reference TRBV7-6 and TRBJ1-4): GAGVSQSPRYKVTKRGQDVALRCDPISGHVSLYWYRQALGQGPEFLTYFNYEAQQDKSGLPNDRFSAERPEGSISTLTIQRTEQRDSAMYRCASSLVSPQDATNEKLFFGSGTQLSVL.

In this sample, this clone turned up once. The chain is built from TRBV4-2 and TRBJ2-1; TRBD2 matches 8 bases. Per germline, CDR1 LGHNA and CDR2 YNFKEQ. V shed 6 bases and J 4 bases; nucleotides not matched to a gene: 11. There are 16 residues in the CDR3. Written as DNA, the CDR3 is TGTGCCAGCAGAAGCGGGGGCCTCGTAGCTTACAATGAGCAGTTCTTC. Protein: CASRSGGLVAYNEQFF.

The rearrangement joins TRBV9 to TRBJ2-7, with 8 positions matching TRBD2. The CDR3 length is 16 residues. V shed 5 bases, J shed 4 bases, and the junction held 14 bases outside the gene matches. Per the germline V gene, CDR1 is SGDLS and CDR2 is YYNGEE. The CDR3: CASSPKIAAGEYEQYF. The DNA of the CDR3 is TGTGCCAGCAGTCCTAAGATAGCAGCGGGGGAGTACGAGCAGTACTTC.

V gene TRBV3-1 (or the pseudogene TRBV3-2) combines with J gene TRBJ1-2; TRBD1 aligns across 10 bases. This CDR3 spans 16 amino acids. Germline V lookup: CDR1 LGHDT, CDR2 YNNKEL (reference sequence). V gave up 1 base and J gave up 0 bases; unmatched junction bases: 2. The CDR3 DNA reads TGTGCCAGCAGCCAAGGGACAGGGGGGGCTAACTATGGCTACACCTTC. It specifies CASSQGTGGANYGYTF.

CDR3 sequence reads: CASSQDFWGGLEPQHF. DNA for the CDR3: TGTGCCAGCAGCCAAGATTTTTGGGGGGGTTTGGAGCCCCAGCATTTT. The V call is TRBV4-2, the J call TRBJ1-5; D may be TRBD1 (5 bases). Germline values: CDR1 LGHNA, CDR2 YNFKEQ. Trimming took 0 bases from V and 8 from J, leaving 17 bases between them. CDR3 length: 16 amino acids.

The chain carries TRBV4-2 and TRBJ1-6; 10 bases fit TRBD1. V shed 4 bases, J shed 10 bases, and the junction held 7 bases outside the gene matches. Per the germline V gene, CDR1 is LGHNA and CDR2 is YNFKEQ. The CDR3 has 15 amino acids. CDR3 region: CASSPGTGEYSPLHF. The CDR3 nucleotides read TGTGCCAGCAGCCCCGGGACAGGGGAATACTCACCCCTCCACTTT.

This clone was detected once. The chain combines TRBV9 with TRBJ1-6; 9 bases line up with TRBD1. The CDR3 length is 15 residues. J lost 10 bases, V lost 4 bases, and 9 bases had no gene match. Germline V lookup: CDR1 SGDLS, CDR2 YYNGEE. The DNA of the CDR3 is TGTGCCAGCAGCTCCCAGGGACAGGGAGGGTCACCCCTCCACTTT. Encoded protein: CASSSQGQGGSPLHF. The whole variable domain, filled in from reference TRBV9 and TRBJ1-6, reads DSGVTQTPKHLITATGQRVTLRCSPRSGDLSVYWYQQSLDQGLQFLIQYYNGEERAKGNILERFSAQQFPDLHSELNLSSLELGDSALYFCASSSQGQGGSPLHFGNGTRLTVT.